This T cell receptor (beta chain) comes out of a study of molecular identifiers for immune sequencing clone quantification. This clonotype has only a few counts. Its antigen remains unidentified. Via MiXCR, TCRdb re-called the PCR reads, giving one row per CDR3 protein. The sample shows about 86,000 distinct CDR3 sequences, around a quarter of them seen only once. Germline values: CDR1 MNHEY, CDR2 SMNVEV (reference sequence). The CDR3 totals 15 residues. Trimming shortened V by 8 bases and J by 0 bases, and 14 bases separated the two germline ends. General observations from the study: Among some 1.1 million naive cells, spiked Jurkat TCR RNA from a single cell was reportedly detectable. Clones that exceeded 20 RNA copies held over 98% of effector molecules, yet under 1% in naive cells.

Between about 19,000 and 1,100,000 sorted cells, with 10%, 30% or 50% RNA, yielded naive CD8 libraries. Sorting was used to obtain naive CD8 T cells (CD8+CD4-CCR7+CD45RA+). The origin of this receptor is a human donor in good health. Some libraries in this study had Jurkat cell RNA spiked in. Sequenced material: naive CD8+ T cells from blood, with Jurkat cell RNA spiked in. The subset here: FACS-sorted CD8+CD4-CCR7+CD45RA+ naive T cells. V and J are TRBV27 and TRBJ1-3; D remains unclear. CDR3: CASGSSGSSGNTIYF. For the CDR3, the DNA is TGTGCCAGCGGATCCTCGGGTTCCTCTGGAAACACCATATATTTT.